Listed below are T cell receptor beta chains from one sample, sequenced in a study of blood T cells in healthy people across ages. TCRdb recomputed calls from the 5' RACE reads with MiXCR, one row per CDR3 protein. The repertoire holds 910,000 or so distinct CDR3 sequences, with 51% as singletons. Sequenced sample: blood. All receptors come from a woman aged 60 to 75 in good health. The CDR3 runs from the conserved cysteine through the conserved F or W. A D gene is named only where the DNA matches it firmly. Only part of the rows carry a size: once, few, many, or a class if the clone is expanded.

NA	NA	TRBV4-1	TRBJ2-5	CASSQGGPPQETQYF	TGCGCCAGCAGCCAAGGGGGCCCCCCCCAAGAGACCCAGTACTTC
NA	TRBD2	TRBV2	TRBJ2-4	CASHFSGIVHERYF	TGTGCCAGCCATTTTAGCGGGATCGTCCACGAGCGGTACTTC
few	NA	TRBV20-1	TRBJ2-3	CSAKKGETSTDTQYF	TGCAGTGCGAAGAAGGGGGAGACCTCCACAGATACGCAGTATTTT
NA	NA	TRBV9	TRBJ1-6	CASSKYNSPLHF	TGTGCCAGCAGCAAGTATAATTCACCCCTCCACTTT
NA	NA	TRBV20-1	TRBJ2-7	CSARTGSVLEQYF	TGCAGTGCTAGGACGGGTAGTGTCCTCGAGCAGTACTTC
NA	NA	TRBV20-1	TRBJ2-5	CSALGEVQYF	TGCAGTGCCCTCGGAGAGGTCCAGTACTTC
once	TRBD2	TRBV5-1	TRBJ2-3	CASSPGTSGMSTDTQYF	TGCGCCAGCAGCCCCGGGACTAGCGGGATGTCCACAGATACGCAGTATTTT
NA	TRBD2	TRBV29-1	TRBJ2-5	CSAYPGGEATQYF	TGCAGCGCCTATCCGGGAGGCGAAGCGACCCAGTACTTC
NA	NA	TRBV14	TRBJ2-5	CASSQEGGLILRGDEQYF	TGTGCCAGCAGCCAAGAGGGGGGCCTAATCCTTAGGGGAGATGAGCAGTACTTC
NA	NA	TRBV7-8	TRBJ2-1	CASSFFLSGPYNEQFF	TGTGCCAGCAGCTTTTTTTTATCGGGGCCCTACAATGAGCAGTTCTTC
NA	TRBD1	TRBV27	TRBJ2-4	CASSIDRGGNIQYF	TGTGCCAGCAGTATCGACAGGGGGGGAAACATTCAGTACTTC
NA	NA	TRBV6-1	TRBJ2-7	CASRSTGTSREQYF	TGTGCCAGTCGCTCCACCGGGACTTCACGCGAGCAGTACTTC
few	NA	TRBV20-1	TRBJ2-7	CSARPGMFYGQYF	TGCAGTGCTAGACCCGGGATGTTCTACGGGCAGTACTTC
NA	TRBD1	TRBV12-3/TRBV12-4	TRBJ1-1	CASSVRGQDTEAFF	TGTGCCAGCAGTGTGAGAGGACAGGACACTGAAGCTTTCTTT
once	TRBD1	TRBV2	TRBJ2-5	CASSRQGGPQETQYF	TGTGCCAGCAGCAGACAGGGGGGACCTCAAGAGACCCAGTACTTC
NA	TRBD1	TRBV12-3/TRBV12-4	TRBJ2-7	CASNTGTVSYEQYF	TGTGCCAGCAACACCGGGACAGTGAGCTACGAGCAGTACTTC
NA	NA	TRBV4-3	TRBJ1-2	CASSQHPGSYSYTF	TGCGCCAGCAGCCAACATCCGGGATCCTATAGCTACACCTTC
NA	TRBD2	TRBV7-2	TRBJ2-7	CASSLAETSVKGEQYF	TGTGCCAGCAGCTTAGCGGAGACTAGCGTCAAGGGCGAGCAGTACTTC
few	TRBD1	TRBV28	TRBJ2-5	CASDSGTGLAQYF	TGTGCCAGCGACTCCGGGACAGGGTTGGCCCAGTACTTC
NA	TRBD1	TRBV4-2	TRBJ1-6	CASSPLPGQENSPLHF	TGTGCCAGCAGCCCGCTACCGGGACAGGAAAATTCACCCCTCCACTTT
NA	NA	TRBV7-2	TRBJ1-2	CASSLMGVGFDYGYTF	TGTGCCAGCAGCTTAATGGGGGTCGGCTTCGACTATGGCTACACCTTC
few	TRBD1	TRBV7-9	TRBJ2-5	CASSPGTGARGETQYF	TGTGCCAGCAGCCCCGGGACAGGGGCCAGGGGAGAGACCCAGTACTTC
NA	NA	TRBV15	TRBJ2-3	CATRTYSTDTQYF	TGTGCCACCCGCACCTATAGCACAGATACGCAGTATTTT
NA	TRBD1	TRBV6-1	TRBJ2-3	CASTIPQARTGTPDTQYF	TGTGCCAGCACCATACCCCAAGCCAGGACAGGGACTCCAGATACGCAGTATTTT
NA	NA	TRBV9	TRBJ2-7	CATPLVCEQYF	TGTGCCACCCCACTAGTGTGCGAGCAGTACTTC
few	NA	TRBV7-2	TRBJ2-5	CASGSRYVETQYF	TGTGCCAGCGGGAGTCGTTATGTAGAGACCCAGTACTTC
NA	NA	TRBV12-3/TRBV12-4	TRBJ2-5	CASSLGETPWLLGQYF	TGTGCCAGCAGTTTAGGAGAGACACCGTGGCTTTTGGGGCAGTACTTC
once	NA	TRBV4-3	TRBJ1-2	CASSQELSLRDYGYTF	TGCGCCAGCAGCCAAGAGTTGTCCCTTAGAGACTATGGCTACACCTTC
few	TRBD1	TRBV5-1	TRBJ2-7	CASSLEGQGSPYEQYF	TGCGCCAGCAGCTTGGAAGGACAGGGCTCACCCTACGAGCAGTACTTC
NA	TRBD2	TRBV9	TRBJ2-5	CASSVSSGSLYF	TGTGCCAGCAGCGTATCAAGCGGGAGCCTGTACTTC
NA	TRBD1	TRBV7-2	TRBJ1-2	CASSSTGEGVGYTF	TGTGCCAGCAGCTCGACAGGGGAGGGGGTTGGCTACACCTTC
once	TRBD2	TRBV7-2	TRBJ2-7	CASSPIAGGNNEQYF	TGTGCCAGCAGCCCAATAGCGGGAGGAAACAATGAGCAGTACTTC
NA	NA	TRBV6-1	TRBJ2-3	CASSEVVTDTDTQYF	TGTGCCAGCAGTGAAGTTGTCACAGACACAGATACGCAGTATTTT
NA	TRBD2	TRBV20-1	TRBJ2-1	CSAPRLAAYNEQFF	TGCAGTGCCCCGCGGCTAGCGGCCTACAATGAGCAGTTCTTC
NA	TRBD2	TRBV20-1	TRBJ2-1	CSARLAGGIKFF	TGCAGTGCTCGATTAGCGGGAGGCATTAAGTTCTTC
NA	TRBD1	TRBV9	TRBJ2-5	CASSATGGTETQYF	TGTGCCAGCAGCGCAACAGGGGGCACAGAGACCCAGTACTTC
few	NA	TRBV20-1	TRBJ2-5	CSAPGAGRLETQYF	TGCAGTGCTCCAGGGGCGGGAAGGTTAGAGACCCAGTACTTC
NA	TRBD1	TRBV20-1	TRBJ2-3	CSGSFRDRDASDTQYF	TGCAGTGGAAGCTTCCGGGACAGGGATGCATCAGATACGCAGTATTTT
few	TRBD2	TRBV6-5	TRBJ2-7	CASSLVAERAGRAYEQYF	TGTGCCAGCAGTTTAGTCGCGGAGAGGGCAGGGAGGGCCTACGAGCAGTACTTC
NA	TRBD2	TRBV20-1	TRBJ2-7	CSASSGRPQEQYF	TGCAGTGCTAGCAGCGGGAGGCCACAGGAGCAGTACTTC
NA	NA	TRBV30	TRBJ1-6	CAWSVRPAGVDSPLHF	TGTGCCTGGAGTGTACGCCCGGCAGGGGTGGATTCACCCCTCCACTTT
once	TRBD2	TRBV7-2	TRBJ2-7	CASSKTSGTVREQYF	TGTGCCAGCAGCAAGACTAGCGGAACAGTAAGGGAGCAGTACTTC
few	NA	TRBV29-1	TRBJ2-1	CSVEDPGSGPNNEQFF	TGCAGCGTTGAAGATCCCGGGAGCGGACCTAACAATGAGCAGTTCTTC
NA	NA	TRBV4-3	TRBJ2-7	CASSHHEQYF	TGCGCCAGCAGCCACCACGAGCAGTACTTC
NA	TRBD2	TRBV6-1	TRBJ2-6	CASRGTSGGLSSGANVLTF	TGTGCCAGCAGGGGGACTAGCGGGGGCCTCAGCTCTGGGGCCAACGTCCTGACTTTC
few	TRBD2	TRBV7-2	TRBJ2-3	CASSLTTGLANTDTQYF	TGTGCCAGCAGCCTCACGACGGGACTAGCGAACACAGATACGCAGTATTTT
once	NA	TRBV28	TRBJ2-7	CASSSDGVPPYEQYF	TGTGCCAGCAGCTCGGACGGAGTCCCCCCCTACGAGCAGTACTTC
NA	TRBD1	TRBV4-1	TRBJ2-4	CASSQPGQKNIQYF	TGCGCCAGCAGCCAGCCGGGACAGAAAAACATTCAGTACTTC